Included here is one T cell receptor beta chain sequence, with context. Germline V CDR1 and CDR2: SGHTA, FQGNSA. V was shortened by 1 base and J by 7 bases, with 14 bases between the two germline ends. The CDR3 sequence is 15 residues long. This sample stems from a study of T cell clones after liver transplantation. Libraries were prepared by immunoSEQ multiplex PCR; TCRdb keeps only in-frame clonotypes and omits some of them. Of 75,000 to 85,000 clones listed, less than 85% were seen once; the top ten hold 2.8%. This chain links TRBV7-2 with TRBJ1-5; no definite D call. Sequenced here: CD4+ T cells from blood, sampled at the 22-month timepoint. This sequence originates from a human patient who received a liver transplant. The T cells may partly be graft donor cells. The CDR3 reads CASSLVLGPRQPQHF. CDR3 nucleotide sequence: TGTGCCAGCAGCTTAGTTTTGGGCCCTAGGCAGCCCCAGCATTTT.